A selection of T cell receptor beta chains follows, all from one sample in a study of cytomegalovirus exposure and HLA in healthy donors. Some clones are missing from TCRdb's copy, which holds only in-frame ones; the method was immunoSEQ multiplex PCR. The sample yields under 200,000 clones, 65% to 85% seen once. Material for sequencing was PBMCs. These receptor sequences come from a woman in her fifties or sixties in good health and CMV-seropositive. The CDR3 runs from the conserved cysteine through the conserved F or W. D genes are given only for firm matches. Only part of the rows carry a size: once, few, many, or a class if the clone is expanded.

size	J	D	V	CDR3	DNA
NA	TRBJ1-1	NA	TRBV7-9	CASSRPGENTEAFF	TGTGCCAGCAGCCGCCCAGGGGAGAACACTGAAGCTTTCTTT
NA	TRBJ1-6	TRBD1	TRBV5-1	CASALQDRGRGPLHF	TGCGCCAGCGCACTCCAGGACAGGGGGCGAGGGCCCCTCCACTTT
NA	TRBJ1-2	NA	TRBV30	CAWTSLREATF	TGTGCCTGGACCTCTCTCAGGGAAGCTACCTTC
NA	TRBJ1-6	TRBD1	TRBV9	CASSLRTGPNSPLHF	TGTGCCAGCAGCCTACGGACAGGCCCTAATTCACCCCTCCACTTT
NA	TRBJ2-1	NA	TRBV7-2	CASSSTYNEQFF	TGTGCCAGCAGCTCAACCTACAATGAGCAGTTCTTC
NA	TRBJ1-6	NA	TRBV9	CASSVDPTNTPLHF	TGTGCCAGCAGCGTAGACCCCACTAATACACCCCTCCACTTT
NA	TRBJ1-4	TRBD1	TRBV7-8	CASSLNPGGEKLFF	TGTGCCAGCAGCTTAAATCCAGGGGGCGAAAAACTGTTTTTT
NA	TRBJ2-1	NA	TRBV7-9	CASSPAGGGFRPREQFF	TGTGCCAGCAGCCCCGCTGGAGGGGGCTTTCGCCCGAGAGAGCAGTTCTTC
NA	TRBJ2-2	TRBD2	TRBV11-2	CASSPGRGSGELFF	TGTGCCAGCAGCCCCGGGCGGGGGTCCGGGGAGCTGTTTTTT
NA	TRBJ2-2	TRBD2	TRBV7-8	CASSPYLAGGNTGELFF	TGTGCCAGCAGCCCATACCTAGCGGGGGGTAACACCGGGGAGCTGTTTTTT
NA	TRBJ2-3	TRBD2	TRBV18	CASSPTGLAGITDTQYF	TGTGCCAGCTCACCCACAGGGCTAGCGGGGATCACAGATACGCAGTATTTT
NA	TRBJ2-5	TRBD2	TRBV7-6	CASSTHLLAEETQYF	TGTGCCAGCAGCACCCACCTACTAGCGGAAGAGACCCAGTACTTC
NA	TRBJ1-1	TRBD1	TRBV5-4	CASSRSIQGADTEAFF	TGTGCCAGCAGCCGCAGCATACAGGGGGCAGACACTGAAGCTTTCTTT
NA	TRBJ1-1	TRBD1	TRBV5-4	CASSSRQGAEAFF	TGTGCCAGCAGCTCCCGACAGGGCGCTGAAGCTTTCTTT
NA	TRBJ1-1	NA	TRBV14	CASSQDLLGSNSFF	TGTGCCAGCAGCCAAGATCTTTTGGGCAGCAACAGTTTCTTT
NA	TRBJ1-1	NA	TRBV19	CASTRGRGYTEAFF	TGTGCCAGTACCCGAGGCAGGGGTTACACTGAAGCTTTCTTT
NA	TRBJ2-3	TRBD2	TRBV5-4	CASSLVAGGGLADTQYF	TGTGCCAGCAGCTTGGTGGCCGGGGGGGGCCTGGCAGATACGCAGTATTTT
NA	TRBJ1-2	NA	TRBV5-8	CASSLTGKSDGYTF	TGTGCCAGCAGCTTGACAGGAAAAAGCGATGGCTACACCTTC
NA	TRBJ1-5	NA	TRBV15	CATSRTGDSNQPQHF	TGTGCCACCAGCAGAACAGGAGATAGCAATCAGCCCCAGCATTTT
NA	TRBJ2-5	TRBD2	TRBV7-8	CASSSLAGQETQYF	TGTGCCAGCAGCTCATTAGCGGGACAAGAGACCCAGTACTTC
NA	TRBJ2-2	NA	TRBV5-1	CASSSQGNGELFF	TGCGCCAGCAGCTCACAGGGTAACGGGGAGCTGTTTTTT
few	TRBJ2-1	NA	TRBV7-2	CASSSARGNEQFF	TGTGCCAGCAGCTCAGCGCGCGGTAATGAGCAGTTCTTC
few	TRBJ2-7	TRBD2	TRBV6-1	CASLAAGYEQYF	TGTGCCAGCCTAGCGGCTGGCTACGAGCAGTACTTC
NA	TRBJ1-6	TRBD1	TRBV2	CASSEETGASPLHF	TGTGCCAGCAGTGAGGAGACAGGGGCCTCACCCCTCCACTTT
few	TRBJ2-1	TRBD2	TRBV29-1	CSVGGGDYNEQFF	TGCAGCGTTGGCGGGGGAGATTACAATGAGCAGTTCTTC
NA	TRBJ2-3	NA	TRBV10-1	CASTGNRADTQYF	TGCGCCAGCACAGGGAATCGTGCAGATACGCAGTATTTT
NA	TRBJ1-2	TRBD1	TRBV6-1	CATSPTDRGLGYTF	TGTGCCACCAGCCCCACCGACAGGGGGCTTGGCTACACCTTC
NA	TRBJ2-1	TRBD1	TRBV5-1	CASNPTPGQGYNEQFF	TGCGCCAGCAACCCAACTCCGGGACAGGGGTACAATGAGCAGTTCTTC
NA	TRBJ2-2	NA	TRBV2	CATGYTGELFF	TGTGCCACAGGTTACACCGGGGAGCTGTTTTTT
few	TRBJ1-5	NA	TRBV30	CAWSNLDGDQPQHF	TGTGCCTGGAGTAATTTGGACGGGGATCAGCCCCAGCATTTT
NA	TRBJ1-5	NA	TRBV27	CASSFRGSSNQPQHF	TGTGCCAGCAGTTTTCGGGGGTCGAGCAATCAGCCCCAGCATTTT
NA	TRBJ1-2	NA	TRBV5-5	CASSLFKGSGYTF	TGTGCCAGCAGCTTGTTTAAAGGGAGTGGCTACACCTTC
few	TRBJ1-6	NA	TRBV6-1	CASSGGSHSPLHF	TGTGCCAGCAGCGGAGGGTCTCATTCACCCCTCCACTTT
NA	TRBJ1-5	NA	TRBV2	CASSGLTAGGNQPQHF	TGTGCCAGCAGTGGCCTAACGGCAGGGGGCAATCAGCCCCAGCATTTT
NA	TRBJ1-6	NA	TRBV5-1	CASSLSTVYNSPLHF	TGCGCCAGCAGCCTTTCGACAGTTTATAATTCACCCCTCCACTTT
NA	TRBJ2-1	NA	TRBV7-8	CASSLELEQFF	TGTGCCAGCAGCTTAGAACTAGAGCAGTTCTTC
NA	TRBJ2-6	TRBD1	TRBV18	CASSPTGTGISGANVLTF	TGTGCCAGCTCACCAACCGGGACAGGGATCTCTGGGGCCAACGTCCTGACTTTC
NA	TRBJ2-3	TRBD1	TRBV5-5	CASRPARGQGTDTQYF	TGTGCCAGCAGGCCCGCACGCGGACAGGGAACGGATACGCAGTATTTT
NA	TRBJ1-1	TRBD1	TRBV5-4	CASRGQGATEAFF	TGTGCCAGCCGCGGACAGGGGGCCACTGAAGCTTTCTTT
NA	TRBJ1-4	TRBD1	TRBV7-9	CASSLGGQGNEKLFF	TGTGCCAGCAGCTTAGGGGGACAGGGTAATGAAAAACTGTTTTTT
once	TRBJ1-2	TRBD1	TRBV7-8	CASSLASGGAGYTF	TGTGCCAGCAGCTTAGCATCAGGGGGCGCGGGCTACACCTTC
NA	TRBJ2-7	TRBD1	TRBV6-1	CASRSPGQGKSEQYF	TGTGCCAGCAGGTCACCGGGACAGGGTAAAAGCGAGCAGTACTTC
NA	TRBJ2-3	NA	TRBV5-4	CASSHPNPDTQYF	TGTGCCAGCAGCCATCCTAACCCTGATACGCAGTATTTT
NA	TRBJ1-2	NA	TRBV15	CATSRETVNYGYTF	TGTGCCACCAGCAGAGAGACAGTCAACTATGGCTACACCTTC
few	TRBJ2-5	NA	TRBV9	CASSVAAGIRETQYF	TGTGCCAGCAGCGTAGCTGCAGGGATCAGGGAGACCCAGTACTTC
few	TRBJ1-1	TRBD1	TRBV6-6	CASGTGQGNTEAFF	TGTGCCAGCGGGACGGGACAGGGAAACACTGAAGCTTTCTTT
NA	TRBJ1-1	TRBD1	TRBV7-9	CASSLTTDRGGTEAFF	TGTGCCAGCAGCTTAACTACGGACAGGGGTGGAACTGAAGCTTTCTTT
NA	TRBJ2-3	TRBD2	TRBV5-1	CASSPERGSNTDTQYF	TGCGCCAGCAGCCCCGAGCGGGGGAGCAACACAGATACGCAGTATTTT
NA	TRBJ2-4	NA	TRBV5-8	CASSLGQSPQYF	TGTGCCAGCAGCCTCGGACAGAGCCCTCAGTACTTC
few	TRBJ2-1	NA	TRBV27	CASSLSAGVTNEQFF	TGTGCCAGCAGTTTATCGGCAGGCGTTACCAATGAGCAGTTCTTC
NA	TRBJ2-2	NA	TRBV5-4	CASSSKTGTPRELFF	TGTGCCAGCAGCTCTAAGACAGGGACTCCCAGGGAGCTGTTTTTT
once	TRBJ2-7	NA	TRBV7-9	CASSPTSLRSSYEQYF	TGTGCCAGCAGCCCAACTAGCCTACGGAGCTCCTACGAGCAGTACTTC
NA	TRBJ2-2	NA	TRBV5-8	CASSSASHTSRTFTGELFF	TGTGCCAGCAGCTCCGCCTCGCATACTAGCCGTACTTTCACCGGGGAGCTGTTTTTT
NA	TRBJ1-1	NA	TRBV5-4	CASSLDQVGGTEAFF	TGTGCCAGCAGCTTGGATCAGGTCGGGGGCACTGAAGCTTTCTTT
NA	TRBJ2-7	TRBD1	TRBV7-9	CASSATTGFGVGGSYEQYF	TGTGCCAGCAGCGCTACGACAGGGTTTGGTGTCGGAGGCTCCTACGAGCAGTACTTC
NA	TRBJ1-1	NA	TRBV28	CASSLAGGLTEAFF	TGTGCCAGCAGCCTCGCGGGGGGCCTTACTGAAGCTTTCTTT
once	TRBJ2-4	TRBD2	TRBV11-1	CASSHWMGLASNIQYF	TGTGCCAGCAGCCATTGGATGGGACTAGCTTCAAACATTCAGTACTTC
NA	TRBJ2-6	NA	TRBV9	CASSARDSGANVLTF	TGTGCCAGCAGCGCTCGGGACTCTGGGGCCAACGTCCTGACTTTC
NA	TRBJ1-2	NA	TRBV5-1	CASSSETGVYGYTF	TGCGCCAGCAGCTCTGAAACCGGTGTCTATGGCTACACCTTC
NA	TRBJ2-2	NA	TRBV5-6	CASSLIQAGTGELFF	TGTGCCAGCAGCTTGATACAGGCGGGAACCGGGGAGCTGTTTTTT